This is a list of T cell receptor beta chains from one sample in a study of Graves' ophthalmopathy and Graves' hyperthyroidism. TCRdb fed the multiplex PCR reads into MiXCR, producing one record per CDR3 protein. The sample yields hundreds of thousands of distinct CDR3 sequences, over 40% seen once. Sequencing was performed on peripheral blood. These receptors all stem from an adult man with Graves' ophthalmopathy. CDR3s include the opening cysteine and the closing phenylalanine or tryptophan. The D gene is left open where the match is weak. Clone size is not always given. Where it is, it says once, few, many or a class for expanded clones.

size,V,J,D,DNA,CDR3
many,TRBV14,TRBJ1-2,.,TGTGCCAGCAGCCAAGCCCCGGCTACCGGCTATGGCTACACCTTC,CASSQAPATGYGYTF
.,TRBV29-1,TRBJ2-5,.,TGCAGCGTTGAAGTTCTGGGAGGGACCCAGTACTTC,CSVEVLGGTQYF
many,TRBV20-1,TRBJ1-1,.,TGCAGTGCTAGATCCATCGGGGGGAACACTGAAGCTTTCTTT,CSARSIGGNTEAFF
.,TRBV7-9,TRBJ1-2,TRBD1,TGTGCCAGCAGCCCGTTCCAGGGGGCAGGCGGCTACACCTTC,CASSPFQGAGGYTF
many,TRBV15,TRBJ1-1,.,TGTGCCACCAGCAGAGATCGGCGGAGTATGAACACTGAAGCTTTCTTT,CATSRDRRSMNTEAFF
many,TRBV2,TRBJ2-7,TRBD2,TGTGCCAGCAGCGGGCGGGGGACGGACTCCTACGAGCAGTACTTC,CASSGRGTDSYEQYF
.,TRBV5-1,TRBJ1-4,TRBD1,TGCGCCAGCAGCTTAACCAGGGGGCGCGGTGAAAAACTGTTTTTT,CASSLTRGRGEKLFF
.,TRBV4-2,TRBJ1-2,TRBD1,TGTGCCAGCAGCCATAGCTCGACAGGGGACCCATATGGCTACACCTTC,CASSHSSTGDPYGYTF
many,TRBV7-8,TRBJ1-5,.,TGTGCCAGCAGCTTAGCGACAGTCTATAGCAATCAGCCCCAGCATTTT,CASSLATVYSNQPQHF
many,TRBV11-2,TRBJ2-2,.,TGTGCCAGCAGGGACAGTTCCGGCGGGGAGCTGTTTTTT,CASRDSSGGELFF
many,TRBV7-2,TRBJ2-7,TRBD1,TGTGCCAGCAGCAAGGGACAGGAGAAAACCGAGCAGTACTTC,CASSKGQEKTEQYF
.,TRBV9,TRBJ1-5,.,TGTGCCAGCAGCGTAGAAGGGAGGGGCAATCAGCCCCAGCATTTT,CASSVEGRGNQPQHF
many,TRBV19,TRBJ1-2,.,TGTGCCAGTAGTGGGACTGACCTAGGAAACTATGGCTACACCTTC,CASSGTDLGNYGYTF
once,TRBV20-1,TRBJ1-1,.,TGCAGTGCTAGCCGTCCGGGGCCGGGGGCTTTCTTT,CSASRPGPGAFF
many,TRBV7-2,TRBJ2-5,.,TGTGCCAGCAGCCCCCCCGGGGCAGGGGTGGAGACCCAGTACTTC,CASSPPGAGVETQYF
many,TRBV20-1,TRBJ2-5,TRBD2,TGCAGTGCCAAAGGGACTAGCATCCGGGAGACCCAGTACTTC,CSAKGTSIRETQYF
.,TRBV19,TRBJ2-2,.,TGTGCCAGTAGTGACCCGACAGCTAGAGGTAGCACCGGGGAGCTGTTTTTT,CASSDPTARGSTGELFF
.,TRBV12-5,TRBJ2-7,TRBD1,TGTGCTAGTGGTTTGGTATACGCAGGGGGCTCGTTCGAGCAGTACTTC,CASGLVYAGGSFEQYF
few,TRBV25-1,TRBJ1-1,.,TGTGCCGACACTGAAGCTTTCTTT,CADTEAFF
once,TRBV20-1,TRBJ2-5,TRBD2,TGCAGTGCTAGAGTGACGCCTAGCGGGGATCGAGAGACCCAGTACTTC,CSARVTPSGDRETQYF
.,TRBV12-3/TRBV12-4,TRBJ1-2,.,TGTGCCAGCTCACCACCGGTCATGAAAGGGCAAAACTATGGCTACACCTTC,CASSPPVMKGQNYGYTF
.,TRBV20-1,TRBJ1-4,TRBD1,TGCAGTGCTCGGGACAGCCTTTCCGAAACTAATGAAAAACTGTTTTTT,CSARDSLSETNEKLFF
few,TRBV29-1,TRBJ1-3,.,TGCAGCGTTCCTGGACACTTAACAGGAAACACCATATATTTT,CSVPGHLTGNTIYF
many,TRBV15,TRBJ1-4,TRBD1,TGTGCCACCAGCAGAGTAGGCAGGGGGGCTGAAAAACTGTTTTTT,CATSRVGRGAEKLFF
.,TRBV10-3,TRBJ2-5,TRBD1,TGTGCCAGCAGTGAGGTACAGGGGGAGACCCAGTACTTC,CASSEVQGETQYF
few,TRBV4-1,TRBJ1-2,.,TGCGCCAGCAGCCAAGGGGACACCGGGAGTGCCTATGGCTACACCTTC,CASSQGDTGSAYGYTF
.,TRBV7-9,TRBJ1-5,.,TGTGCCAGCAGCTACACCAGCGGGGGGCCCCAGCATTTT,CASSYTSGGPQHF
.,TRBV7-2,TRBJ1-2,TRBD1,TGTGCCAGCAGCTTGGGACAGGGGGCAATAGGCGGCTACACCTTC,CASSLGQGAIGGYTF
few,TRBV3-1,TRBJ1-2,.,TGTGCCAGCAGCCAAGGCCGATTTTATGGCTACACCTTC,CASSQGRFYGYTF
.,TRBV6-2/TRBV6-3,TRBJ2-7,.,TGTGCCAGCAGTTTGAGGGCCCGGAGGGTCGAGCAGTACTTC,CASSLRARRVEQYF
.,TRBV9,TRBJ2-5,.,TGTGCCAGCAGCGTAGGAGGGGGGGGTGAGACCCAGTACTTC,CASSVGGGGETQYF
.,TRBV29-1,TRBJ2-6,.,TGCAGCGTTGAAGGCAGAGGGGACTACGTCCTGACTTTC,CSVEGRGDYVLTF
.,TRBV29-1,TRBJ2-5,TRBD2,TGCAGCGTTGGACTAGCGGGAGGGTTGATCGCTGAGACCCAGTACTTC,CSVGLAGGLIAETQYF
.,TRBV25-1,TRBJ1-4,.,TGTGCCTGGAGACGTGGGGATGAAAAACTGTTTTTT,CAWRRGDEKLFF
.,TRBV10-3,TRBJ1-6,.,TGTGCCATCAGAGAGCGAGGTCAGAATTCACCCCTCCACTTT,CAIRERGQNSPLHF
.,TRBV2,TRBJ1-1,.,TGTGCCAGCAGTGAAAGGGGAATGGCTTTCTTT,CASSERGMAFF
few,TRBV7-2,TRBJ1-2,.,TGTGCCAGCAGCTTAGTCTCCCAGATTGTGGGTGGCTACACCTTC,CASSLVSQIVGGYTF
few,TRBV5-1,TRBJ1-2,.,TGCGCCAGCAGCGTGAGACAGATCGGCTATGGCTACACCTTC,CASSVRQIGYGYTF
many,TRBV29-1,TRBJ2-5,TRBD1,TGCAGCGGCAGCCCACCGACAGGGCTGGAGACCCAGTACTTC,CSGSPPTGLETQYF
.,TRBV7-9,TRBJ1-1,TRBD1,TGTGCCAGCAGCTTAGGCGGGACAGGGGGAGTCTTCAGCACTGAAGCTTTCTTT,CASSLGGTGGVFSTEAFF
.,TRBV20-1,TRBJ1-5,.,TGCAGTGCTAGACAACAGGTGCCCCAGCATTTT,CSARQQVPQHF
.,TRBV2,TRBJ1-6,.,TGTGCCAGCAGCCCAACGGTACATTCACCCCTCCACTTT,CASSPTVHSPLHF
many,TRBV25-1,TRBJ2-5,.,TGTGCCAGCAGTGACCTGACGTACCAAGAGACCCAGTACTTC,CASSDLTYQETQYF
many,TRBV19,TRBJ1-3,.,TGTGCCAGTAGTATGACGCCCCACTCTGGAAACACCATATATTTT,CASSMTPHSGNTIYF
few,TRBV4-1,TRBJ2-5,.,TGCGCCAGCAGCCAAGTAGGCCGTGACCGGTCATTTACCCAGTACTTC,CASSQVGRDRSFTQYF
.,TRBV19,TRBJ2-2,.,TGTGCCAGTCAGAGGGACAAACGCTCTGGAAACACCGGGGAGCTGTTTTTT,CASQRDKRSGNTGELFF
few,TRBV10-3,TRBJ1-2,TRBD1,TGTGCCAGCAGTCAGGGACAGAGGGGTGGCTACACCTTC,CASSQGQRGGYTF
.,TRBV5-6,TRBJ2-2,TRBD1,TGTGCCAGCAGCCGGACAGGGCTGAACACCGGGGGGCTGTTTTTT,CASSRTGLNTGGLFF
few,TRBV4-1,TRBJ2-7,TRBD1,TGCGCCAGCGGTCACGACAGGGGGTACGAGCAGTACTTC,CASGHDRGYEQYF
.,TRBV5-4,TRBJ1-2,TRBD1,TGCGCCAGCAGCCCCGGACAGGGGGTGACCTATGGCTACACCTTC,CASSPGQGVTYGYTF
few,TRBV7-8,TRBJ2-5,.,TGTGCCAGCAGTCCACGACCGGGACCGCAACAAGAGACCCAGTACTTC,CASSPRPGPQQETQYF
.,TRBV20-1,TRBJ2-2,.,TGCAGTGCTAGAGACCCACTAGGAAGAGGGGTTGACGGGGAGCTGTTTTTT,CSARDPLGRGVDGELFF
.,TRBV6-2/TRBV6-3,TRBJ2-1,.,TGTGCCAGCAGTTACGTGGGGGGGCCAAATGAGCAGTTCTTC,CASSYVGGPNEQFF